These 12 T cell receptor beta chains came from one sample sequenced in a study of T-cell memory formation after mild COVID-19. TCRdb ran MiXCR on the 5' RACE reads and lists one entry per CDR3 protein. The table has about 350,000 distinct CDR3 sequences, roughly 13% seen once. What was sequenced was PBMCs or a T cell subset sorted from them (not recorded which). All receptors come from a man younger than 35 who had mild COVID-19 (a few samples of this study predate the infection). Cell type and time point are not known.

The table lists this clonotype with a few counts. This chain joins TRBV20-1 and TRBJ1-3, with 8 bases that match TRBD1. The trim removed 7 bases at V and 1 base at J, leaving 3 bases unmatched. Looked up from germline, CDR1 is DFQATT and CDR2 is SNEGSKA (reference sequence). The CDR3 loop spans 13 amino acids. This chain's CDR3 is CSGRQGSGNTIYF. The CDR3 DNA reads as TGCAGTGGCCGACAGGGGTCTGGAAACACCATATATTTT.

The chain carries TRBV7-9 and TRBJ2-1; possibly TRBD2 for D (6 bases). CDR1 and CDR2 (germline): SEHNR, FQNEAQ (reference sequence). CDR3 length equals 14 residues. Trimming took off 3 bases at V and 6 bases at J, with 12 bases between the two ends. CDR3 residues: CASSLWYGSNEQFF. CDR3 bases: TGTGCCAGCAGCTTGTGGTACGGGAGCAATGAGCAGTTCTTC. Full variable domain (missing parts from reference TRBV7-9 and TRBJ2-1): DTGVSQNPRHKITKRGQNVTFRCDPISEHNRLYWYRQTLGQGPEFLTYFQNEAQLEKSRLLSDRFSAERPKGSFSTLEIQRTEQGDSAMYLCASSLWYGSNEQFFGPGTRLTVL.

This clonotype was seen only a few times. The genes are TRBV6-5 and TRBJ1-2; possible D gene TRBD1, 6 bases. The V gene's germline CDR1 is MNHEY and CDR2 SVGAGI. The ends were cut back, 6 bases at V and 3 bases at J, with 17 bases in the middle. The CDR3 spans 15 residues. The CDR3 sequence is CASSPGGGADYGYTF. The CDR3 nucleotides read TGTGCCAGCAGCCCCGGGGGCGGCGCCGACTATGGCTACACCTTC.

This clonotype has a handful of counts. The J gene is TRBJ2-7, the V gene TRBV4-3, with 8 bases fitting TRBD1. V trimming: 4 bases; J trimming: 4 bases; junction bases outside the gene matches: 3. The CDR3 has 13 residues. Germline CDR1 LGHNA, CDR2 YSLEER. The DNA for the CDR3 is TGCGCCAGCAGCCTTCGACAGGGGTACGAGCAGTACTTC. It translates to CASSLRQGYEQYF.

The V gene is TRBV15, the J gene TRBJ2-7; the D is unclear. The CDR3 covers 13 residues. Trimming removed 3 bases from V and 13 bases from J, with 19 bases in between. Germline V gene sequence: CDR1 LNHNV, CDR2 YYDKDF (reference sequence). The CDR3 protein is CATSRDHPRWAYF. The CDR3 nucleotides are TGTGCCACCAGCAGGGATCACCCCAGGTGGGCCTACTTC.

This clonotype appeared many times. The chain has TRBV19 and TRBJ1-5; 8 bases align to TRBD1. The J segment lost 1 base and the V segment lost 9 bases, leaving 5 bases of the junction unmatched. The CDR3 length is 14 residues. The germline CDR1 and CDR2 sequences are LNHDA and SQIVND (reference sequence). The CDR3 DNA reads TGTGCCAGCAGCCGGACAGGGAGCAATCAGCCCCAGCATTTT. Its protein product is CASSRTGSNQPQHF.

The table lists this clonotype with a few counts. The CDR3 DNA reads as TGTGCCAGCAGCACTCCAGGGGCGGGGGCAGATACGCAGTATTTT. Translated: CASSTPGAGADTQYF. This sequence joins TRBV5-5 and TRBJ2-3; a weak D match, TRBD2 (7 bases). Germline lookup yields CDR1 SGHKS and CDR2 YYEKEE (reference sequence). V was shortened by 4 bases and J by 4 bases, with 16 bases between the two germline ends. This CDR3 region has 15 residues.

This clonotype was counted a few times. CDR3 in amino acids: CASRPGGGYSTDTQYF. The DNA of the CDR3 is TGCGCCAGCAGGCCCGGTGGGGGATATAGCACAGATACGCAGTATTTT. The V gene is TRBV5-1, the J gene TRBJ2-3; D tentatively fits TRBD1 or TRBD2 (5 bases each). The CDR3 is 16 residues long. Trimming stripped 5 bases from V and 0 bases from J, with 16 bases between. Germline CDR1 SGHRS, CDR2 YFSETQ.

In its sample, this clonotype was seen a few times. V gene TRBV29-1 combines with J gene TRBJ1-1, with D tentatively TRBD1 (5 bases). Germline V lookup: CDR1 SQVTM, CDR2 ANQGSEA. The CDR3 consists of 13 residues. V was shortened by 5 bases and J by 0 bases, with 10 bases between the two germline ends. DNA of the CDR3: TGCAGCGTTCATCGACAGATGAACACTGAAGCTTTCTTT. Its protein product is CSVHRQMNTEAFF.

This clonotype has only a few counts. CDR3 nucleotide sequence: TGTGCCACCAGTGACCCAGCAAGCGGGGGCGGGGAGACCCAGTACTTC. Translating gives CATSDPASGGGETQYF. V and J are TRBV24-1 and TRBJ2-5, with TRBD2 matching over 8 bases. Per germline, CDR1 KGHDR and CDR2 SFDVKD. The CDR3 sequence is 16 residues long. Trimming cost V 4 bases and J 5 bases; bases outside gene matches: 11.

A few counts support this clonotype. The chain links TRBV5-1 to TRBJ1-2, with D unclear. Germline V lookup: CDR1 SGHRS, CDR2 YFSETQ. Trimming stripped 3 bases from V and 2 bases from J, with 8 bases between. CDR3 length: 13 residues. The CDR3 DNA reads TGCGCCAGCAGCTCCCTGGGGAACTATGGCTACACCTTC. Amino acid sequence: CASSSLGNYGYTF.

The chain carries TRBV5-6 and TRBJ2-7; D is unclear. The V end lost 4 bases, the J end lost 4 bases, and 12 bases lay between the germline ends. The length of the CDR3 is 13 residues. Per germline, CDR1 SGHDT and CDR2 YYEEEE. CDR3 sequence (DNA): TGTGCCAGCAGCCACCGTGGGGTTTACGAGCAGTACGTC. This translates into CASSHRGVYEQYV.